This is a list of T cell receptor beta chains from one sample in a study of pediatric ulcerative colitis. Generated by immunoSEQ multiplex PCR, the TCRdb table keeps only in-frame clones and is missing some. The table includes 30,000 to 45,000 clones, around 73% detected once. The material sequenced was gut tissue. The receptors originated from a boy aged 5-17 years with moderate ulcerative colitis. Each CDR3 is given with its conserved first and last residue. D genes are given only for firm matches. Some rows mark clone size as missing; the rest say once, few, many or name a class of expanded clone.

j_call | clone_size | d_call | v_call | cdr3_aa
TRBJ2-2 | NA | NA | TRBV5-1 | CASSWGVNIGTGELFF
TRBJ2-1 | NA | TRBD1 | TRBV28 | CASSWDRGLNEQFF
TRBJ1-4 | once | NA | TRBV5-4 | CASSRELNEKLFF
TRBJ2-7 | NA | TRBD2 | TRBV7-2 | CASSLDLAGTGEQYF
TRBJ2-7 | NA | TRBD1 | TRBV29-1 | CSAGTGPYEQYF
TRBJ2-1 | NA | NA | TRBV7-3 | CASSLSPQEQFF
TRBJ2-2 | NA | TRBD1 | TRBV7-2 | CASSTRQGNGGELFF
TRBJ1-1 | NA | NA | TRBV18 | CASSPGVQSEAFF
TRBJ1-1 | NA | TRBD1 | TRBV5-1 | CASSLGDSLNTEAFF
TRBJ2-7 | few | NA | TRBV9 | CASSVGIESPINEQYF
TRBJ1-2 | NA | NA | TRBV4-3 | CASSQDLTVRGYTF
TRBJ2-7 | NA | TRBD2 | TRBV4-2 | CASSQVLALAGGYEQYF
TRBJ1-4 | NA | NA | TRBV21-1 | CASSKVGATNEKLFF
TRBJ2-1 | medium-sized | TRBD2 | TRBV11-2 | CASSSGPGRNNEQFF
TRBJ2-5 | NA | TRBD2 | TRBV6-5 | CASSYAIAGLGETQYF
TRBJ1-1 | NA | NA | TRBV5-1 | CASRESLRWTMNTEAFF
TRBJ1-5 | few | NA | TRBV19 | CASSILAGNQPQHF
TRBJ1-3 | few | TRBD1 | TRBV27 | CASSLLGQGSGNTIYF
TRBJ2-7 | NA | NA | TRBV9 | CASSETERGEQYF
TRBJ2-1 | NA | TRBD2 | TRBV27 | CASRPGLAGINEQFF
TRBJ2-1 | NA | NA | TRBV4-1 | CASSHPGAGNQFF
TRBJ2-7 | NA | TRBD1 | TRBV7-9 | CASSLEDRAAEQYF
TRBJ2-1 | NA | TRBD2 | TRBV28 | CASMSLAGASEQFF
TRBJ2-1 | NA | NA | TRBV29-1 | CSAAGAIQNNEQFF
TRBJ2-1 | NA | TRBD2 | TRBV9 | CASSVLAGDYNEQFF
TRBJ1-6 | NA | NA | TRBV7-9 | CASSLVGDNSPLHF
TRBJ2-1 | NA | NA | TRBV15 | CATSRARMTSSYNEQFF
TRBJ1-4 | few | NA | TRBV5-1 | CASSLNQGREKLFF
TRBJ2-7 | NA | TRBD2 | TRBV25-1 | CASSVRLAGVYEQYF
TRBJ2-1 | NA | NA | TRBV21-1 | CASSIRQALSNEQFF
TRBJ2-1 | few | NA | TRBV9 | CASSVGPGIYNEQFF
TRBJ1-5 | NA | TRBD1 | TRBV28 | CASRGGPQPQHF
TRBJ1-2 | NA | NA | TRBV28 | CASLLNGGGYTF
TRBJ2-7 | NA | TRBD1 | TRBV28 | CASRPRDRVNEQYF
TRBJ2-5 | NA | NA | TRBV21-1 | CASRRGRTQETQYF
TRBJ2-1 | NA | TRBD2 | TRBV2 | CASRANFGTSGGPNEQFF
TRBJ2-1 | NA | NA | TRBV18 | CASSPPAGREGSEQFF
TRBJ1-1 | NA | NA | TRBV15 | CATSRDQVDGAFF
TRBJ1-5 | NA | NA | TRBV4-1 | CASSQDKGQPQHF
TRBJ2-5 | NA | NA | TRBV11-2 | CASSLGNQETQYF
TRBJ2-7 | NA | NA | TRBV4-1 | CASSQIGTYEQYF